This TCR beta chain was documented in a study of blood T cells in healthy people across ages (dated by TCRdb to the mid-2010s). Broadly, across the study: In model experiments, template switching captured roughly one uniquely barcoded TCR beta cDNA molecule for every two T cells. Using deep sequencing normalized with unique cDNA molecular identifiers, the study measured how TCR beta repertoire diversity changes with age. Donors were grouped into four age groups: young (average approximately 16 years), middle-aged (39), aged (roughly 62) and long-lived (about 90). To avoid experimental bias, donors of different ages were spread randomly across the sequencing lanes. Two additional independent replicas of 1 million unique cDNA reads from the same blood draw were analyzed for two donors (one aged 18 to 30 and one aged 80 or older).

The method behind the library was 5' RACE. TCRdb names Illumina HiSeq 2500 as the instrument used. A second PCR of about 7 to 12 cycles was performed with a sample-barcoded 5' primer and a J-beta primer mix. A unique molecular identifier was introduced onto each TCR beta cDNA molecule by a template-switch 5' adaptor carrying 12 random nucleotides. Each sample yielded at least 2.5 million CDR3-containing paired-end reads. All of the RNA was converted into first-strand cDNA using the Mint cDNA synthesis kit, with a TRBC-specific oligonucleotide serving as the primer. All cDNA was treated with uracil-DNA glycosylase and then went through a first 18-cycle PCR with the universal primers M1SS and BC2_uni_R. The original methods were these. For normalization, 1 million high-quality reads were randomly selected from each sample, with every read carrying a distinct molecular identifier. Reads sharing molecular identifiers were discarded rather than binned into consensus sequences. CDR3 identification, clonotype clustering and error correction used MiTCR with a Q25 quality threshold and the strictest error-elimination algorithm. Lower-bound total TCR beta diversity was estimated with a nonparametric unseen species model using Euler transformation. The public reads were reanalyzed by TCRdb: fastp trimming at Q25, MiXCR alignment, in-frame beta chains only. Entries that share a CDR3 protein sequence are merged under the most common genes and DNA. TCRdb's processing, not the authors' own work, is the source of the V and J calls. The sample yields about a million distinct CDR3 sequences; about 51% were counted once. Together, the top ten hold roughly a fifth of the sample.

Trimming takes 3 bases from V and 2 bases from J, and the germline ends sit 14 bases apart. The CDR3 has 16 amino acids, counting the end cysteine and phenylalanine. Only the CDR3 region is kept as DNA, spanning 48 bases read in frame from base 1. CDR1 and CDR2, looked up from the germline V gene (reference sequence), are LGHDT and YNNKEL. Donors were 39 systemically healthy Caucasian individuals from Russia aged roughly 6 to 95 years. Each donor gave roughly 9 milliliters of peripheral blood, drawn into EDTA-treated Vacutainer tubes. PBMCs were isolated by Ficoll-Paque density-gradient centrifugation, with at least 7 million obtained per sample. Trizol reagent was used to extract total RNA from PBMCs, with at least 6 micrograms per sample. For every donor, flow cytometry on a PBMC aliquot measured the percentage of naive CD45RAhigh/CD27high T cells. As regards this clonotype: What antigen it recognizes has not been identified. The record has no base qualities; no much larger clone is one base away.

Points the paper makes about the study in general: The long-lived group showed more naive CD4+ T cells, fewer expanded clones and increased TCR diversity than the aged group, suggesting age selection. Observed TCR beta diversity per million T cells fell roughly linearly with age, and a significant reduction was already apparent by age roughly 41. Estimates of total diversity from one million sequenced T cells were regarded as lower bounds and underestimates. There was a strong correlation between observed TCR beta diversity and the percentage of naive T cells measured by flow cytometry. Since profiling was done on bulk unsorted PBMCs, naive and antigen-experienced compartments could not be conclusively compared. Because the CMV infection status of the donors was unknown, age-related changes in expanded clonotypes may potentially have been confounded.

Sample: blood. The V gene is TRBV3-1 and the J gene is TRBJ2-1, with an unclear D gene assignment. This sequence originates from a woman aged 60-75 years in good health. The sequenced DNA: TGTGCCAGCAGCCATGGTCCCCCGGGTACCTACAATGAGCAGTTCTTC. Translated, it gives CASSHGPPGTYNEQFF.